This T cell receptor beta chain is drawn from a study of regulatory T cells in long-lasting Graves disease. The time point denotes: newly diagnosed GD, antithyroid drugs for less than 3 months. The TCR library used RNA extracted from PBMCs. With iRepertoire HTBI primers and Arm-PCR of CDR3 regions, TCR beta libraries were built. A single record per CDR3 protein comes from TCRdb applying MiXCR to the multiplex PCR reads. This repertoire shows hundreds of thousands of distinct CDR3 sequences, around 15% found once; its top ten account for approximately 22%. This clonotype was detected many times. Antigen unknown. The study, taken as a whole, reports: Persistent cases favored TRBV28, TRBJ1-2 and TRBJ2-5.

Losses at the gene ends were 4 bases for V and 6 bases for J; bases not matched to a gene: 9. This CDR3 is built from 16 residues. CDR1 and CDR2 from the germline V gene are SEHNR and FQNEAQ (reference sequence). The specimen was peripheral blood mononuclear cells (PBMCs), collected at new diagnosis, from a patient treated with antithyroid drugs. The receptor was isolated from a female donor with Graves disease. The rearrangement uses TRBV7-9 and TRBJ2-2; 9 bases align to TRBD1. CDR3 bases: TGTGCCAGCAGCTCCCGGGACAGGGCCCGCGCCGGGGAGCTGTTTTTT. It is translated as CASSSRDRARAGELFF.